These T cell receptor beta chains were read from a single sample in a study of blood T cell repertoires in COVID-19. Sequenced by immunoSEQ multiplex PCR; TCRdb stores in-frame clones only, minus some. The sample holds about 490,000 clones, 80% to 90% seen once. Sequenced sample: peripheral blood. These receptors were obtained from a human donor in a cohort sampled during active COVID-19. Both conserved end residues are trimmed from each CDR3. Not every row has a clone size; where given, it reads once, few, many or a size class.

J | V | size | CDR3
TRBJ2-5 | TRBV7-8 | - | ASIRFSGSETQY
TRBJ1-5 | TRBV30 | - | AWSVAGNQPQH
TRBJ1-1 | TRBV7-3 | few | ASSLRDRNTEAF
TRBJ2-3 | TRBV21-1 | - | ASSKEETSGCTDTQY
TRBJ1-6 | TRBV6-6 | - | ASSLGVWTSSNSPLH
TRBJ1-1 | TRBV18 | - | ASSLDRDEAF
TRBJ1-2 | TRBV29-1 | - | SVGGRGGGTGF
TRBJ1-6 | TRBV27 | once | ASSFDTPKINSPLH
TRBJ1-4 | TRBV6-2/TRBV6-3 | - | ASSYVDRGRGEKLF
TRBJ1-1 | TRBV7-3 | - | ASSLNPAGAHTEAF
TRBJ2-1 | TRBV3-1/TRBV3-2 | - | ASRRERGNNEQF
TRBJ1-2 | TRBV2 | - | ASSERRGGYT
TRBJ2-1 | TRBV27 | - | ASSFRNIQGSGGNEQF
TRBJ2-7 | TRBV24-1 | - | ATGFLAASYEQY
TRBJ1-1 | TRBV28 | - | ASRLTNTEAF
TRBJ1-6 | TRBV21-1 | few | ASSWGLDGPNSPLH
TRBJ1-1 | TRBV3-1/TRBV3-2 | - | ASSQAEGGATEAF
TRBJ1-2 | TRBV5-1 | - | ASRFGDSNANYGYT
TRBJ2-3 | TRBV4-1 | - | ASSQEGPTSGDTQY
TRBJ2-2 | TRBV5-1 | few | ASSRPGLAGVLTNTGELF
TRBJ1-6 | TRBV9 | - | ASHRHNSPLH
TRBJ1-5 | TRBV4-3 | - | ASSQDGESRNQPQH
TRBJ1-5 | TRBV25-1 | - | AIPEQGANQPQH
TRBJ2-7 | TRBV30 | - | AWSVGTSFSEQY
TRBJ2-1 | TRBV15 | - | ATSRGGTSGSRHNEQF
TRBJ1-1 | TRBV19 | - | ASSPQAIGTEAF
TRBJ2-7 | TRBV9 | - | ASSASTSGNPYEQY
TRBJ2-3 | TRBV4-2 | - | ASSHVTSGSTDTQY
TRBJ2-3 | TRBV24-1 | - | ATSDFPFPGLAYSSTDTQY
TRBJ2-7 | TRBV7-9 | - | ASSLELAASEQY
TRBJ2-7 | TRBV18 | - | ASSPPSGAQY
TRBJ2-1 | TRBV14 | - | ASSPLGEGNEQF
TRBJ1-1 | TRBV18 | - | ASSNSGTEAF
TRBJ2-7 | TRBV13 | - | ASSSPVLAPYEQY
TRBJ2-2 | TRBV9 | - | ASSVDLAGRGGELF
TRBJ2-4 | TRBV3-1/TRBV3-2 | - | ASGGTGNGIQY
TRBJ1-1 | TRBV5-1 | - | ASKPGAEQQHEAF
TRBJ1-1 | TRBV12-3/TRBV12-4 | few | ASSLKLGGMTF
TRBJ2-5 | TRBV5-6 | - | GTSGWIEETQY
TRBJ1-5 | TRBV20-1 | - | SASLQGSGQPQH
TRBJ2-7 | TRBV7-2 | - | ASSLRGSGSTYEQY
TRBJ2-5 | TRBV5-1 | - | ASSRGQGFGGRGQETQY
TRBJ1-3 | TRBV7-2 | - | ASSLALRVGNTIY
TRBJ2-2 | TRBV5-1 | once | ASSLVENTGELF
TRBJ1-1 | TRBV2 | - | ASSASVYNTEAF
TRBJ2-5 | TRBV7-2 | - | ASSLRGQLQETQY
TRBJ1-1 | TRBV6-5 | - | ASSTPGQGNTEAF
TRBJ1-1 | TRBV3-1/TRBV3-2 | - | ASSQGTHENTEAF
TRBJ2-1 | TRBV7-9 | - | ASSLFSGRAIEQF
TRBJ1-3 | TRBV2 | - | ASSRQPYSSGNTIY